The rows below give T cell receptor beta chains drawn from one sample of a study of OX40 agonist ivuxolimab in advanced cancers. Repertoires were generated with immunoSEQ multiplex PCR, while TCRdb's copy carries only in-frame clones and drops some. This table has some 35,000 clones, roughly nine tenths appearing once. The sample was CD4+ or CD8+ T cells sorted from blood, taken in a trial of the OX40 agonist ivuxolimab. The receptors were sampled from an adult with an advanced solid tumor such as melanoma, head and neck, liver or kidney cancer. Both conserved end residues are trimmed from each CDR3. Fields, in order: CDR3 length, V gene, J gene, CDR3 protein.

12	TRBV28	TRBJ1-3	ASIGADSGNTIY
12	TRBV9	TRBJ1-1	ASSVNQLDTEAF
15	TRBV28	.	ASSFQRGAAGSYEQY
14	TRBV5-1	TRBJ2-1	ASSLGQNYGANEQF
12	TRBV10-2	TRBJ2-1	ASKRTSGYNEQF
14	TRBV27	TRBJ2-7	ASSRAGQDPSYEQY
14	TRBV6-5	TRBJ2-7	ASSYAPSGSFYEQY
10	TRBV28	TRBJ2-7	ASAVGGYEQY
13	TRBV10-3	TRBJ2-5	AISDAQGARETQY
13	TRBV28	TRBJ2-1	ASQLAGGSYNEQF
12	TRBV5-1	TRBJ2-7	ASSSGSSSYEQY
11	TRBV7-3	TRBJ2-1	ASSQGSYNEQF
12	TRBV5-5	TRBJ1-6	ASGRRADGSPLH
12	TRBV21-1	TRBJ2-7	ASLRLASSYEQY
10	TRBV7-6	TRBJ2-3	ASSSGPSTQY
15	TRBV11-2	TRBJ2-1	ASSLEGVRSSYNEQF
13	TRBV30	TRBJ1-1	AWMTGGNMNTEAF
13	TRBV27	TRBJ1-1	ASSVDIRVGTEAF
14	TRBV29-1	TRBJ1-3	SVEVQKTRSGNTIY
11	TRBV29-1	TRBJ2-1	SVVTRLAGEQF
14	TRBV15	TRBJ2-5	ATSRASGASSETQY
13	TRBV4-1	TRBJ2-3	ASSRSGSGTDTQY
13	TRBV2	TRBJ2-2	ASRWDLAGGGELF
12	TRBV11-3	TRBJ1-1	ASSLEGGDTEAF
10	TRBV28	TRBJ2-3	ASSFLSDTQY
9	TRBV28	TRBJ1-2	ASTTNRGYT
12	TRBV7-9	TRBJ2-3	ASSSSGSTDTQY
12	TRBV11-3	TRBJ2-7	ASSLGTPAYEQY
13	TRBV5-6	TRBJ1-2	ASSLEVLTPFGYT
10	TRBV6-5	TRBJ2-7	ASTGGQYEQY
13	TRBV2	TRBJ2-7	ASSALGLAVHEQY
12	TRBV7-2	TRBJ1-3	ASSLVVEGNTIY
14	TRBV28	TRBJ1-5	ASSPPDSALHQPQH
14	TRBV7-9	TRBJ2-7	ASSPGGGRALHEQY
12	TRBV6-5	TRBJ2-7	ASSYSGSGGEQY
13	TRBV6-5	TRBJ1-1	ASSRAGTGNTEAF
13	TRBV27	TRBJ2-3	ASRSGQGVIDTQY
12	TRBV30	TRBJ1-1	AWYRGRSNTEAF
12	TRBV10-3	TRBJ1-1	AISETGMNTEAF
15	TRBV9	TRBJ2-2	ASSALRDRERTGELF
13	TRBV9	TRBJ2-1	ASSELAGGYNEQF